This T cell receptor (beta chain) was observed in a study of T cells after posttransplantation cyclophosphamide. Whole-study results and caveats: Donor-recipient repertoire similarity was low at 1-2 months, rising over year one. Tissue-infiltrating T cells from skin or gut overlapped little with blood T cells.

CDR1 is SGHTA, CDR2 FQGNSA, per germline. The CDR3 is 13 residues long. The V end was cut by 1 base, the J end by 6 bases, with 7 bases between. Judged by abundance, this clone is medium-sized. The antigen is not known. The method was immunoSEQ multiplex PCR; TCRdb's version includes in-frame clones alone and lacks a portion of them. The table records some 5,000 clones, 61% of them present only once. The sequenced sample consisted of memory CD8+ T cells sorted from blood. The sequence was collected from a woman aged 60 to 75 in good health, CMV-negative, and a related stem cell transplant donor. This chain uses TRBV7-2 with TRBJ2-1; D uncertain. The CDR3 nucleotides read TGTGCCAGCAGCTTAGGAGGCATCAATGAGCAGTTCTTC. Protein: CASSLGGINEQFF.